This T cell receptor (beta chain) is from a study of graft-versus-host responses after intestinal transplantation. Libraries were prepared by immunoSEQ multiplex PCR; TCRdb keeps only in-frame clonotypes and omits some of them. The table shows roughly 96,000 clones, with around 90% occurring only once. In regard to this clone: Antigen unknown.

The study, taken as a whole, reports: High graft-versus-host to host-versus-graft clonal ratios were found in allografts of patients who had graft-donor T cell macrochimerism. Declining HvG levels early post-transplant were linked to peak circulating GvH clone levels. Researchers found GvH clones in recipient marrow, and some showed up first in ileum or blood.

Germline CDR1 and CDR2: MGHRA and YSYEKL. This CDR3 spans 15 amino acids. Germline trimming cut 4 bases from V and 5 bases from J; bases unmatched to any gene: 7. Sequences were derived from unstimulated CD8+ T cells sorted from spleen or lymph node cells, sampled before intestinal transplant. The TCR originated in a human donor who received an intestinal transplant. The rearrangement joins TRBV4-1 to TRBJ1-2; 10 positions match TRBD1. The CDR3 here is CASSPGQGDLYGYTF. CDR3 coding DNA: TGCGCCAGCAGCCCAGGACAGGGGGATTTATATGGCTACACCTTC.